Listed here are 7 T cell receptor beta chains from one sample, sequenced in a study of CXCR3-negative and CXCR3-positive naive CD8 T cells. The TRB cDNA libraries were prepared by 5' RACE with UMI labels. TCRdb reworked the 5' RACE reads into one entry per CDR3 protein, no DNA. The table lists 150,000 to 180,000 distinct CDR3 sequences. For these TCRs, the target antigens are not known. Regarding the study as a whole: In CXCR3-positive naive cells, the TRB CDR3s were more hydrophobic than in CXCR3-negative naive cells.

Material for sequencing was naive CXCR3+ CD8+ T cells from blood. The subset denotes: CD45RO-CCR7+CD27+CD95- naive CD8+ T cells expressing CXCR3 (TNR3+). These receptors were taken from a human donor in good health. Some clones in this sample may be carry-over from other donors' samples.

The chain combines TRBV7-6 with TRBJ1-4. The germline CDR1 and CDR2 sequences are SGHVS and FNYEAQ. This CDR3 spans 15 amino acids. The CDR3 here is CASSQIKGGDEKLFF.

This chain uses TRBV12-3 or TRBV12-4 with TRBJ2-2; the TRBD2 assignment by TCRdb is unverifiable without DNA. CDR3 length: 14 residues. The CDR3 region is CASTLGANTGELFF.

The chain joins TRBV29-1 to TRBJ1-1. Germline V gene data show CDR1 as SQVTM and CDR2 as ANQGSEA. The CDR3 contains 13 residues. CDR3 region: CSVLPGTNTEAFF.

This chain uses TRBV5-6 with TRBJ2-7; lacking DNA, the TRBD1 call made by TCRdb goes unchecked. The germline V gene has CDR1 SGHDT and CDR2 YYEEEE. The CDR3 loop spans 12 amino acids. The CDR3 is CASSSAGNEQYF.

This chain connects TRBV28 to TRBJ2-7; TCRdb lists TRBD2, though no DNA is available to test this call. The CDR3 is 15 residues long. From germline, CDR1 is MDHEN and CDR2 SYDVKM. CDR3 in amino acids: CASSLSARSSYEQYF.

The CDR3 reads CASSPTVSGGPETQYF. This chain connects TRBV11-3 to TRBJ2-5; TCRdb's assignment of TRBD2 cannot be checked, as there is no DNA. This CDR3 is built from 16 residues. Germline CDR1 is SGHNT and CDR2 is YENEEA.

The CDR3 region is CASAGGPFAKNIQYF. This chain uses TRBV7-9 with TRBJ2-4; the D call of TRBD2 rests on TCRdb alone, since no DNA is present to check it. The CDR3 length is 15 residues. Germline CDR1 SEHNR, CDR2 FQNEAQ (reference sequence).